A single sample gave rise to the 19 T cell receptor beta chains below, sequenced in a study of breast tumors, draining lymph nodes, adjacent tissues. Breast cancer patients provided tissue from their axillary draining lymph nodes. TCRdb reanalysed the multiplex PCR reads using MiXCR and keeps one entry per CDR3 protein. The table lists roughly 130,000 distinct CDR3 sequences, less than 35% of them singletons. Sequenced: axillary lymph node tissue. The receptors were gathered from a female donor with breast cancer. Some clones in this sample may be carry-over from other donors' samples.

Many counts were recorded for this clonotype. Lacking the conserved final phenylalanine or tryptophan, this CDR3 likely reflects a read error. It is unclear where the CDR3 begins or ends on the DNA, so no DNA is shown, and the CDR3 is as TCRdb lists it. The chain carries TRBV3-2 and TRBJ2-7. TRBV3-2 counts as a pseudogene. The CDR3 length equals 9 residues, ends included. This CDR3 is CASSQDVAA.

Details on this clonotype: A much larger clonotype is one base distant, so this may be a read error. The CDR3 DNA follows: TGTGCCAGCAGCCAGACTAGCGGGGGGGGCAATGAGCAGTTCTTC. It translates to CASSQTSGGGNEQFF. The chain uses TRBV3-1 and TRBJ2-1, with 14 nucleotides matching TRBD2. Trimming cost V 3 bases and J 6 bases; bases outside gene matches: 1. Germline CDR1 reads LGHDT; CDR2 reads YNNKEL (reference sequence). This CDR3 contains 15 residues.

The chain combines TRBV6-6 with TRBJ2-7, with 12 positions matching TRBD2. Germline V CDR1 and CDR2: MNHNY, SVGAGI (reference sequence). This CDR3 comprises 16 residues. The ends lost 6 bases at V and 2 bases at J; junction bases unmatched: 8. The CDR3 reads CASRSSGGARTYEQYV. The CDR3 DNA reads as TGTGCCAGCAGATCTAGCGGGGGGGCTCGCACCTACGAGCAGTACGTC.

In this sample, this clonotype turned up many times. The V gene is TRBV12-3 or TRBV12-4, the J gene TRBJ2-2; D possibly corresponds to TRBD2 (5 bases). V lost 4 bases and J 4 bases, leaving 16 bases between the germline ends. The CDR3 extends over 16 amino acids. The CDR3 nucleotides are TGTGCCAGCAGTTCCAATCGGAGGCCTCCCACCGGGGAGCTGTTTTTT. Amino acids: CASSSNRRPPTGELFF.

The chain joins TRBV7-3 to TRBJ1-1; no definite D call. The CDR3 covers 13 residues. Germline lookup yields CDR1 SGHTA and CDR2 FQGTGA. The V gene lost 5 bases and the J gene lost 4 bases, with 11 bases spanning the gap. DNA for the CDR3: TGTGCCAGCAGCCAACGGACGGTCACTGAAGCTTTCTTT. Amino acid sequence: CASSQRTVTEAFF.

There are many counts of this clonotype. The V gene is TRBV19, the J gene TRBJ1-4, with a tentative D call TRBD1 (5 bases). V was trimmed by 5 bases and J by 8 bases, leaving 21 bases between them. Germline V gives CDR1 LNHDA, CDR2 SQIVND (reference sequence). The CDR3 extends over 16 amino acids. CDR3 DNA sequence: TGTGCCAGTAGTCTCTCGGGTATCAGGGAGCGGGAAAAACTGTTTTTT. Translating gives CASSLSGIREREKLFF.

This chain links TRBV11-2 with TRBJ1-4, with D maybe TRBD1 (5 bases). V was pared by 5 bases and J by 6 bases, with 13 bases between. The CDR3 is made up of 14 amino acids. Germline CDR1 reads SGHAT; CDR2 reads FQNNGV. The CDR3 reads CASSHGTVDEKLFF. The CDR3 DNA reads as TGTGCCAGCAGCCATGGGACGGTGGATGAAAAACTGTTTTTT. The complete variable domain, with remaining parts taken from reference TRBV11-2 and TRBJ1-4, reads EAGVAQSPRYKIIEKRQSVAFWCNPISGHATLYWYQQILGQGPKLLIQFQNNGVVDDSQLPKDRFSAERLKGVDSTLKIQPAKLEDSAVYLCASSHGTVDEKLFFGSGTQLSVL.

The chain recombines TRBV20-1 with TRBJ1-1; no definite D call. Germline V gives CDR1 DFQATT, CDR2 SNEGSKA (reference sequence). CDR3 length equals 13 residues. Trimming pared 5 bases from V and 5 bases from J, leaving 15 bases between. This CDR3 reads CSAQPAGRTEAFF. The CDR3, as DNA: TGCAGTGCTCAACCCGCGGGTAGGACTGAAGCTTTCTTT.

This chain joins TRBV7-2 and TRBJ1-1; 8 bases are shared with TRBD1. CDR3 length: 13 amino acids. J was trimmed by 13 bases and V by 5 bases; bases with no gene match: 12. The V gene's germline CDR1 is SGHTA and CDR2 FQGNSA. The CDR3 reads CASSTDRGSQGFF. The CDR3 bases are TGTGCCAGCAGCACCGACAGGGGCTCTCAGGGTTTCTTT.

This clonotype was observed at least ten times. J is TRBJ1-5 and V is TRBV20-1, with D hard to call. V gave up 1 base and J gave up 1 base, with 11 bases separating them. From germline, CDR1 is DFQATT and CDR2 SNEGSKA (reference sequence). The CDR3 has 15 residues. CDR3 loop: CSARGSVRSNQPQHF. The CDR3 nucleotides are TGCAGTGCTAGAGGGAGTGTTAGGAGCAATCAGCCCCAGCATTTT.

The chain employs TRBV20-1 and TRBJ2-6; D is unresolved. V dropped 5 bases and J dropped 4 bases, with 9 bases sitting between them. CDR3 length: 13 amino acids. Germline V gives CDR1 DFQATT, CDR2 SNEGSKA (reference sequence). This CDR3 is CSAPVSGANVLTF. The CDR3 DNA reads as TGCAGTGCTCCCGTTTCGGGGGCCAACGTCCTGACTTTC.

This clonotype was observed many times. The chain carries TRBV5-1 and TRBJ1-2; D call uncertain. This CDR3 is built from 15 residues. V was pared by 0 bases and J by 2 bases, with 11 bases between. CDR1 and CDR2 (germline): SGHRS, YFSETQ. CDR3 sequence: CASSLGGVPNYGYTF. CDR3 nucleotide sequence: TGCGCCAGCAGCTTGGGCGGGGTACCGAACTATGGCTACACCTTC. Full variable domain (outside the CDR3, taken from reference TRBV5-1 and TRBJ1-2): KAGVTQTPRYLIKTRGQQVTLSCSPISGHRSVSWYQQTPGQGLQFLFEYFSETQRNKGNFPGRFSGRQFSNSRSEMNVSTLELGDSALYLCASSLGGVPNYGYTFGSGTRLTVV.

In this sample, this clonotype turned up many times. The rearrangement joins TRBV3-1 to TRBJ2-3; TRBD2 agrees at 11 bases. The V gene's germline CDR1 is LGHDT and CDR2 YNNKEL (reference sequence). V shed 2 bases and J 0 bases; nucleotides not matched to a gene: 1. The CDR3 covers 16 residues. The CDR3 is CASSQRTSGSTDTQYF. CDR3 coding DNA: TGTGCCAGCAGCCAACGGACTAGCGGGAGCACAGATACGCAGTATTTT.

This chain joins TRBV18 and TRBJ1-1, with no clear D. The CDR3 consists of 13 residues. Trimming pared 4 bases from V and 1 base from J, leaving 7 bases between. Looked up from germline, CDR1 is KGHSH and CDR2 is LQKENI. CDR3 nucleotides: TGTGCCAGCTCACACGGGGAGAACACTGAAGCTTTCTTT. Translated, it gives CASSHGENTEAFF.

In its sample, this clonotype was seen many times. The chain employs TRBV2 and TRBJ1-5, with D tentatively TRBD1 (5 bases). The V end lost 2 bases, the J end lost 1 base, and 18 bases lay between the germline ends. The CDR3 sequence is 18 residues long. The germline CDR1 and CDR2 sequences are SNHLY and FYNNEI. CDR3 DNA sequence: TGTGCCAGCAGTGAAAGAGGAGGAACAGGATTGAGCAATCAGCCCCAGCATTTT. Protein product: CASSERGGTGLSNQPQHF.

The chain combines TRBV29-1 with TRBJ1-1; D remains unclear. This CDR3 comprises 13 residues. V shed 4 bases and J shed 2 bases, with 11 bases lying between them. Germline V gives CDR1 SQVTM, CDR2 ANQGSEA. The CDR3 loop is CSVVFGFNTEAFF. As DNA, the CDR3 is TGCAGCGTTGTTTTCGGGTTTAACACTGAAGCTTTCTTT.

V is TRBV7-3 and J is TRBJ1-6, with D tentatively TRBD1 (5 bases). V lost 2 bases and J lost 10, with 12 bases in between. The CDR3 is 14 residues long. Germline CDR1 reads SGHTA; CDR2 reads FQGTGA. The CDR3 DNA sequence: TGTGCCAGCAGCTTAGGGGGGTCAGGGTCACCCCTCCACTTT. The encoded protein is CASSLGGSGSPLHF. Full variable domain (remainder filled in from reference TRBV7-3 and TRBJ1-6): GAGVSQTPSNKVTEKGKYVELRCDPISGHTALYWYRQSLGQGPEFLIYFQGTGAADDSGLPNDRFFAVRPEGSVSTLKIQRTERGDSAVYLCASSLGGSGSPLHFGNGTRLTVT.

A note on this clonotype: Germline is not matched at one junction end, which may reflect a read error. The J gene is TRBJ1-2, the V gene TRBV6-2 or TRBV6-3; no clear D. In germline, CDR1 is MNHEY, CDR2 SVGEGT. The CDR3 covers 13 residues. CDR3 sequence reads: CASSHSEVTTRTF. The CDR3, as DNA: TGTGCCAGCAGTCACTCGGAGGTTACAACTCGAACCTTC.

The chain links TRBV13 to TRBJ2-1; the D gene is possibly TRBD1 (5 bases). The CDR3 contains 13 residues. V lost 4 bases and J 7 bases, leaving 11 bases between the germline ends. Germline V gene data show CDR1 as PRHDT and CDR2 as FYEKMQ (reference sequence). CDR3 DNA sequence: TGTGCCAGCAGCTCCAGACCAGGGAATGAGCAGTTCTTC. Its translation is CASSSRPGNEQFF.